This entry lists 7 T cell receptor beta chains sequenced from one sample in a study of response to subunit inactivated influenza vaccine. MiXCR was run by TCRdb on the RT-PCR reads, yielding one entry per CDR3 protein. The sample holds approximately 170,000 distinct CDR3 sequences, 9.5% to 15% seen once. These data also formed part of another study, on T cells expressing NK-cell markers. That paper adds: Libraries used 5'RACE template switching adding universal primer site and UMIs.

Material: CD8+ T cells sorted from PBMCs, obtained 11 to 12 days after vaccination. The receptors were sampled from a man in his fifties who received an inactivated influenza vaccine.

This clonotype was detected only a few times. The rearrangement uses TRBV11-2 and TRBJ2-2; either TRBD1 or TRBD2 may supply D (5 bases each). In germline, CDR1 is SGHAT, CDR2 FQNNGV. The CDR3 length is 16 residues. Trimming removed 8 bases from V and 3 bases from J, with 19 bases in between. CDR3 residues: CASCDTGAGYTGELFF. Here the CDR3 DNA reads TGTGCCAGCTGCGACACCGGGGCGGGTTACACCGGGGAGCTGTTTTTT.

This clonotype was observed a handful of times. The chain recombines TRBV29-1 with TRBJ2-7; no clear D gene. The CDR3 has 12 residues. Trimming shortened V by 2 bases and J by 0 bases, and 5 bases separated the two germline ends. The germline V gene encodes CDR1 SQVTM and CDR2 ANQGSEA. The CDR3 nucleotides read TGCAGCGTTGAATACGGCTCCTACGAGCAGTACTTC. It specifies CSVEYGSYEQYF.

This clonotype was picked up many times. The gene calls are TRBV20-1 and TRBJ2-1; 8 nucleotides align to TRBD2. V was clipped by 6 bases and J by 0 bases; unmatched bases: 7. Germline V gives CDR1 DFQATT, CDR2 SNEGSKA (reference sequence). This CDR3 comprises 15 residues. DNA for the CDR3: TGCAGTGCCACGATACTAGCGGACTCCTACAATGAGCAGTTCTTC. Protein: CSATILADSYNEQFF.

CDR3 residues: CASTETGRDNSPLHF. The DNA of the CDR3 is TGTGCCAGCACCGAGACAGGGAGGGACAATTCACCCCTCCACTTT. The J gene is TRBJ1-6, the V gene TRBV12-3 or TRBV12-4; 7 bases fit TRBD1. V shed 7 bases, J shed 7 bases, and the junction held 10 bases outside the gene matches. CDR3 length: 15 residues.

This clonotype has only a few counts. This chain joins TRBV12-3 or TRBV12-4 and TRBJ1-1; maybe TRBD1 (6 bases). The germline V and J ends were trimmed by 0 bases and 8 bases, with 10 bases remaining between them. The CDR3 contains 13 residues. The CDR3 sequence is CASSLAEGGEAFF. CDR3 DNA sequence: TGTGCCAGCAGTTTAGCCGAGGGGGGAGAAGCTTTCTTT.

The genes are TRBV5-6 and TRBJ2-2; D possibly corresponds to TRBD1 (5 bases). The CDR3 has 16 amino acids. Per the germline V gene, CDR1 is SGHDT and CDR2 is YYEEEE. Trimming removed 4 bases from V and 0 bases from J, with 13 bases in between. The CDR3: CASSLLTDANTGELFF. In nucleotides, the CDR3 is TGTGCCAGCAGCCTCTTGACAGACGCGAACACCGGGGAGCTGTTTTTT. The full variable domain, in which reference TRBV5-6 and TRBJ2-2 provide the parts outside the CDR3, is DAGVTQSPTHLIKTRGQQVTLRCSPKSGHDTVSWYQQALGQGPQFIFQYYEEEERQRGNFPDRFSGHQFPNYSSELNVNALLLGDSALYLCASSLLTDANTGELFFGEGSRLTVL.

The sample holds a few counts of this clonotype. V gene TRBV20-1 combines with J gene TRBJ2-7; no clear D. Trimming pared 6 bases from V and 2 bases from J, leaving 20 bases between. CDR3 length equals 15 residues. The germline V gene has CDR1 DFQATT and CDR2 SNEGSKA (reference sequence). The CDR3 is CSAESWSADPYEQYF. CDR3 bases: TGCAGTGCAGAGAGTTGGAGCGCCGATCCCTACGAGCAGTACTTC.